This paragraph reports one TCR beta chain. This receptor's antigen is unknown. Base quality data are lacking; no much larger clone is found one base away. This sample was taken from a study of OX40 agonist ivuxolimab in advanced cancers. About the investigation overall: The costimulatory receptor OX40 (CD134) was targeted by ivuxolimab, a fully human IgG2 agonistic monoclonal antibody. Intravenous ivuxolimab was administered to patients every 2 weeks at six dose levels: 0.01, 0.1, 0.3, 1.5, 3 and 10 mg/kg. Among the roughly 52 dose-escalation patients, about 20 had hepatocellular carcinoma, roughly 15 melanoma, 9 renal cell carcinoma and 9 head and neck cancer. In the dose-escalation cohort, around four fifths of patients were male, and the mean age was around 60 years, with a range of roughly 23 to 85. Prior anti-PD-1, anti-PD-L1 or anti-CTLA-4 therapy was permitted, and checkpoint inhibitors had been received by more than 35% of dose-escalation patients. Partial responses occurred in three dose-escalation patients: two with cutaneous melanoma and one with hepatocellular carcinoma. Peripheral TCRbeta sequencing was intended to test whether TCR sequence diversity was altered and clonal T-cell expansion was caused by ivuxolimab. The monotherapy dose-escalation portion (N of about 50 patients) of the phase I ivuxolimab trial is reported in the paper.

According to the germline V gene, CDR1 reads LGHNT and CDR2 reads FRNRAP. Spanning cysteine to phenylalanine, the CDR3 consists of 13 amino acids. The DNA shown is the 39-base CDR3, in frame from base 1. A distance of 13 bases separates the germline ends of V and J, which lose 7 bases and 3 bases respectively. Patients with a history of autoimmune disease or receiving systemic immunosuppression were excluded from the trial. Peripheral blood for TCR sequencing was collected from all dose cohorts at baseline, on cycle 4 day 1, and on cycle 7 day 1. The samples were drawn from a first-in-human, open-label, multicenter phase I dose-escalation trial of ivuxolimab. Adults with locally advanced or metastatic melanoma, renal cell, hepatocellular, or head and neck squamous cell carcinoma were enrolled in the trial. Before TCR sequencing, CD4+ and CD8+ T cells were separately sorted from peripheral blood. Study-wide conclusions, independent of this receptor: Clonal expansion of both CD4+ and CD8+ blood T cells was observed from baseline to week 6 at doses 0.1 to 3.0 mg/kg. In partial responders in the 0.1-3.0 mg/kg groups, normalized peripheral clonal expansion was found to be among the lowest, especially among CD8+ T cells. On average, CD8+ T cells showed more expanded clones than CD4+ T cells after ivuxolimab. Low levels of normalized T-cell clonal expansion were also seen in some patients who did not respond. The antigen specificity of the clonally expanded peripheral T cells was not determined.

Genomic DNA was extracted from sorted cells for sequencing of the TCRbeta CDR3 region. TCRbeta CDR3 regions were sequenced using the immunoSEQ Assay. TCRdb provides this immuneACCESS table in a form limited to in-frame rearrangements. Some clones are lacking; in checked studies, under half of them reflect an unresolved V gene, and why the rest are absent is not known. The sample profile shows some 65,000 clones; roughly 87% of them were found once. Jointly, the top ten make up 12% of the sample. This receptor was identified in an adult with an advanced solid tumor such as melanoma, head and neck, liver or kidney cancer. The specimen was CD4+ or CD8+ T cells sorted from blood, collected in a trial of the OX40 agonist ivuxolimab. The V and J genes are TRBV12-5 and TRBJ2-7; a tentative D call is TRBD1 (6 bases match). The CDR3 protein: CASAPDRGYEQYF. The nucleotides are TGTGCTAGTGCTCCGGACAGAGGCTACGAGCAGTACTTC.